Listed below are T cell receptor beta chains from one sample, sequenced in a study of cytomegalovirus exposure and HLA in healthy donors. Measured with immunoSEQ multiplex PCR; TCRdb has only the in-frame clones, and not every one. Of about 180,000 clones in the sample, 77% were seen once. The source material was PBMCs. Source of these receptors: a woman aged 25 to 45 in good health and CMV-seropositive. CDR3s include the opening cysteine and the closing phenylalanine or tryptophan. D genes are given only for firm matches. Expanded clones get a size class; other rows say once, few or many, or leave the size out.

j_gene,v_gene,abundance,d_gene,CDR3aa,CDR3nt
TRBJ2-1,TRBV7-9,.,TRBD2,CASSPWTRTNEQFF,TGTGCCAGCAGCCCATGGACTAGGACTAATGAGCAGTTCTTC
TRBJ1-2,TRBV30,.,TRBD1,CAWDYDRDYGYTF,TGTGCCTGGGACTACGACAGGGACTATGGCTACACCTTC
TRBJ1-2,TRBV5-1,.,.,CASAIREDNGYTF,TGCGCCAGCGCGATCAGGGAAGATAATGGCTACACCTTC
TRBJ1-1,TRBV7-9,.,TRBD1,CASSLWTGDAFF,TGTGCCAGCAGCCTTTGGACAGGGGATGCTTTCTTT
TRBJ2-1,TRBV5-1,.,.,CASSQGHYNEQFF,TGCGCCAGCAGCCAGGGGCACTACAATGAGCAGTTCTTC
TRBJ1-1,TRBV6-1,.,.,CASIGRDTEAFF,TGTGCCAGCATTGGCAGGGACACTGAAGCTTTCTTT
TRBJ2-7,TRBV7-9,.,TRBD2,CASSTRTSGSHEQYF,TGTGCCAGCAGCACGCGAACTAGCGGGAGTCACGAGCAGTACTTC
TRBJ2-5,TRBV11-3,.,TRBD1,CASSPRDSQETQYF,TGTGCCAGCAGCCCCCGGGACAGCCAAGAGACCCAGTACTTC
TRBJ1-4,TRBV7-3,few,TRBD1,CASSLTGQGSEKLFF,TGTGCCAGCAGCTTAACGGGACAGGGTTCTGAAAAACTGTTTTTT
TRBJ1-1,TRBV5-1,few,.,CASSPSGNTEAFF,TGCGCCAGCAGTCCCTCCGGGAACACTGAAGCTTTCTTT
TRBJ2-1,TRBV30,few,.,CAWRTNGRDEQFF,TGTGCCTGGAGGACTAACGGTAGGGATGAGCAGTTCTTC
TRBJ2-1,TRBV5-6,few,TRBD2,CASSWQEGAGDDNEQFF,TGTGCCAGCAGCTGGCAGGAAGGAGCGGGAGACGACAATGAGCAGTTCTTC
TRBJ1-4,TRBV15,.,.,CATGRGGATNEKLFF,TGTGCCACCGGTAGGGGGGGGGCAACTAATGAAAAACTGTTTTTT
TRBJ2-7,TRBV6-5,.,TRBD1,CASRFATGTGSEQYF,TGTGCCAGCAGATTTGCGACCGGGACAGGGTCCGAGCAGTACTTC
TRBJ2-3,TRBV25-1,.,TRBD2,CASSEYRAGGPQYF,TGTGCCAGCAGTGAATATAGAGCGGGAGGGCCGCAGTATTTT
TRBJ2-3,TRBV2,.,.,CASSDSPGLLTDTQYF,TGTGCCAGCAGTGATTCACCGGGACTCCTCACAGATACGCAGTATTTT
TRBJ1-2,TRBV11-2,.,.,CASSLAVDGGYTF,TGTGCCAGCAGCTTAGCCGTCGACGGGGGCTACACCTTC
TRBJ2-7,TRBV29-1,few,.,CSVERLTFGGQYF,TGCAGCGTTGAACGGCTGACCTTCGGCGGGCAGTACTTC
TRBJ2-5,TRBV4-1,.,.,CASSQGFTSGLSQETQYF,TGCGCCAGCAGCCAAGGTTTCACAAGTGGCCTGTCACAAGAGACCCAGTACTTC
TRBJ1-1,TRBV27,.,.,CASSLSGRGTEAFF,TGTGCCAGCAGTTTATCCGGCAGGGGCACTGAAGCTTTCTTT
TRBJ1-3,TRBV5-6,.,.,CASSLGFLAPSGNTIYF,TGTGCCAGCAGCTTGGGTTTCTTGGCACCTTCTGGAAACACCATATATTTT
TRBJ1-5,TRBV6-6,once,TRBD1,CASFPGGNQPQHF,TGTGCCAGCTTCCCAGGGGGTAATCAGCCCCAGCATTTT
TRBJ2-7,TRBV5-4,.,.,CASSLGLGSYEQYF,TGTGCCAGCAGCTTGGGACTAGGCTCCTACGAGCAGTACTTC
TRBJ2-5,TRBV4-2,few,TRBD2,CASSRRLAGNAETQYF,TGTGCCAGCAGCCGACGGCTAGCGGGAAACGCAGAGACCCAGTACTTC
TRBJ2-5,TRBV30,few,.,CASPNRGGETQYF,TGTGCCTCCCCGAACAGGGGAGGAGAGACCCAGTACTTC
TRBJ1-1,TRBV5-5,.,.,CASSSQMNTEAFF,TGTGCCAGCAGCTCCCAGATGAACACTGAAGCTTTCTTT
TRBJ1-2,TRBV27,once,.,CASSSLTVSYGYTF,TGTGCCAGCAGTTCCTTGACAGTTAGCTATGGCTACACCTTC
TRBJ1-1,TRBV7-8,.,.,CASSLFRDTEAFF,TGTGCCAGCAGCTTATTCAGGGACACTGAAGCTTTCTTT
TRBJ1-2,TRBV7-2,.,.,CASSPQEGSGYTF,TGTGCCAGCAGCCCCCAGGAGGGGTCTGGCTACACCTTC
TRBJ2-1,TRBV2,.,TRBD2,CASTVGLADNEQFF,TGTGCCAGTACCGTTGGGCTAGCGGACAATGAGCAGTTCTTC
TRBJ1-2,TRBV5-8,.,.,CASSFRQNGYTF,TGTGCCAGCAGCTTTAGACAAAATGGCTACACCTTC
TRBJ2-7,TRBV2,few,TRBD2,CASRGARGGYEQYF,TGTGCCAGCAGAGGGGCCCGGGGGGGATACGAGCAGTACTTC
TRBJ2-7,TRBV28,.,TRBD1,CASSLGDSRLYEQYF,TGTGCCAGCAGTTTAGGGGACAGCAGGCTCTACGAGCAGTACTTC
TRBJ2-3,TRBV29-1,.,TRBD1,CSYTGQVRGYDTQYF,TGCAGCTATACCGGACAGGTTAGGGGATACGATACGCAGTATTTT
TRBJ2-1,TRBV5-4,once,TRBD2,CASSPRGGEQFF,TGTGCCAGCAGCCCACGGGGGGGTGAGCAGTTCTTC
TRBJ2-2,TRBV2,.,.,CASSEASRGSGELFF,TGTGCCAGCAGTGAAGCTAGCCGGGGTTCCGGGGAGCTGTTTTTT
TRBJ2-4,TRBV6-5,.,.,CASSYGQGNIQYF,TGTGCCAGCAGTTACGGGCAGGGGAACATTCAGTACTTC
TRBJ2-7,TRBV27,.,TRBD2,CASSLGAGGLYEQYF,TGTGCCAGCAGTTTAGGTGCGGGAGGGCTGTATGAGCAGTACTTC
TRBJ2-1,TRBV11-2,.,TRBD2,CASSLEPSGLAGGDEQFF,TGTGCCAGCAGCTTAGAACCCTCGGGCCTAGCGGGAGGGGATGAGCAGTTCTTC
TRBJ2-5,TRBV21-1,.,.,CASSKRDISGPEETQYF,TGTGCCAGCAGCAAAAGGGATATCAGCGGTCCTGAAGAGACCCAGTACTTC
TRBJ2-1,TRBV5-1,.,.,CASSSIPGSDNEQFF,TGCGCCAGCAGCTCTATTCCCGGGTCCGACAATGAGCAGTTCTTC
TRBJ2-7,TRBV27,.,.,CASSPLTDGAGEQYF,TGTGCCAGCAGTCCACTGACAGACGGAGCGGGCGAGCAGTACTTC
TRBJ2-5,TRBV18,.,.,CASATYQETQYF,TGTGCCAGCGCTACCTACCAAGAGACCCAGTACTTC
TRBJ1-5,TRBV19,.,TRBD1,CASSIGGRGEQPQHF,TGTGCCAGTAGTATAGGTGGCAGGGGGGAACAGCCCCAGCATTTT
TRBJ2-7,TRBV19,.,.,CASSVSGRVYEQYF,TGTGCCAGTAGTGTTAGCGGCCGCGTATACGAGCAGTACTTC
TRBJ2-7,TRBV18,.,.,CASSYLEGRGTYEQYF,TGTGCCAGCTCCTATCTCGAGGGAAGGGGGACCTACGAGCAGTACTTC
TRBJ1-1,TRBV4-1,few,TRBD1,CASSHGTGVNTEAFF,TGCGCCAGCAGCCATGGGACAGGGGTAAACACTGAAGCTTTCTTT
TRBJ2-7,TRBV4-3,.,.,CASSQDRGLGLEQYF,TGCGCCAGCAGCCAAGACCGGGGATTGGGGTTAGAGCAGTACTTC
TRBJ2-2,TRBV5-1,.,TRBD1,CASRSGTDNTGELFF,TGCGCCAGCAGGTCCGGGACAGATAACACCGGGGAGCTGTTTTTT
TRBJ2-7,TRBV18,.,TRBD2,CASSPPARTSGRSEQYF,TGTGCCAGCTCACCACCGGCTAGGACTAGCGGGAGAAGTGAGCAGTACTTC
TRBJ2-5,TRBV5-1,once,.,CASSRLRFQETQYF,TGCGCCAGCAGCCGACTAAGATTCCAAGAGACCCAGTACTTC
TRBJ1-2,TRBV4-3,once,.,CASSQARSGDYGYTF,TGCGCCAGCAGCCAAGCCCGGAGCGGAGACTATGGCTACACCTTC
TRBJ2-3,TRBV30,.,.,CAWSAGLSGSTDTQYF,TGTGCCTGGAGTGCGGGGTTAAGCGGGAGCACAGATACGCAGTATTTT
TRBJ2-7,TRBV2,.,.,CASTGDSRVTYEQYF,TGTGCCAGCACCGGCGACAGCCGGGTTACCTACGAGCAGTACTTC
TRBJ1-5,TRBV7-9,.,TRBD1,CASSLAGGQDDQPQHF,TGTGCCAGCAGCTTAGCCGGGGGACAGGACGATCAGCCCCAGCATTTT
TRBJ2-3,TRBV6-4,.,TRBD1,CASSDYRGSTDTQYF,TGTGCCAGCAGTGACTACAGGGGAAGCACAGATACGCAGTATTTT